This TCR beta chain derives from a study of cytomegalovirus exposure and HLA in healthy donors. Trimming pared 7 bases from V and 3 bases from J, leaving 12 bases between. CDR1 and CDR2 (germline): LNHDA, SQIVND (reference sequence). The CDR3 totals 13 residues. Use of 60 Vbeta and 13 Jbeta primers characterized the PCR. The protocol was immunoSEQ multiplex PCR, while the TCRdb copy is restricted to in-frame clones and leaves out a portion. The repertoire holds some 130,000 clones, with over 75% as singletons. This sequence was found in a male donor in good health and CMV-seropositive. J is TRBJ2-5 and V is TRBV19; D may be TRBD1 (6 bases). Material: PBMCs. The CDR3 spells CASTGDTKETQYF. The CDR3 coding sequence is TGTGCCAGTACAGGGGACACAAAAGAGACCCAGTACTTC.